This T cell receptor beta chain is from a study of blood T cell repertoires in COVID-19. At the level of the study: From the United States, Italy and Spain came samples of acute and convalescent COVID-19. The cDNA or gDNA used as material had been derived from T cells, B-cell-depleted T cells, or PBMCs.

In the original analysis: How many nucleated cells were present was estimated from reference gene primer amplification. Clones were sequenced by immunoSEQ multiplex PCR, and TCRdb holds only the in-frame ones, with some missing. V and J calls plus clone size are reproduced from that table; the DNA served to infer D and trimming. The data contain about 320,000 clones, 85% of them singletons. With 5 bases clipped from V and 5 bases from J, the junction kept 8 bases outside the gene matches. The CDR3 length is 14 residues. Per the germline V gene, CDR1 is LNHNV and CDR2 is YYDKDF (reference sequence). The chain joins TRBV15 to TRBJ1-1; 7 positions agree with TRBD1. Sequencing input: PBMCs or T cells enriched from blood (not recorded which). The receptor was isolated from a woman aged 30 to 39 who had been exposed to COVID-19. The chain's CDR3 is CATSARTGGTEAFF. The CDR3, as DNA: TGTGCCACCAGCGCCCGGACAGGTGGGACTGAAGCTTTCTTT.